This T cell receptor (beta chain) originates from a study of T cells in Graves' hyperthyroidism and ophthalmopathy. Study results and limitations: Blood shared most expanded thyroid clonotypes above 0.001.

With regard to this clonotype: As yet, its antigen is unknown.

The TCR beta CDR3 regions underwent amplification using RNA transcripts as the source. First-round RT-PCR of the TCR CDR3 relied on the HTBI primer set. TCRdb independently ran MiXCR on the multiplex PCR reads; one entry per CDR3 protein. The sample lists about 770,000 distinct CDR3 sequences, around 19% occurring once. This CDR3 region has 14 residues. Germline loops: CDR1 SNHLY, CDR2 FYNNEI. Trimming stripped 7 bases from V and 2 bases from J, with 15 bases between. This TCR came from a woman in her forties or fifties with Graves' hyperthyroidism that later progressed to Graves' ophthalmopathy. Sequenced: blood. The chain carries TRBV2 and TRBJ2-7; D tentatively reads TRBD1 or TRBD2 (5 bases each). The CDR3 spells CASKPRGSTYEQYF. Written as DNA, the CDR3 is TGTGCCAGCAAGCCCCGGGGCAGTACCTACGAGCAGTACTTC.